A single sample is the source of the 19 T cell receptor beta chains below, sequenced in a study of prognosis after radiotherapy for stage I lung cancer. Using two-round multiplex PCR, the authors amplified TCR beta CDR3 from genomic DNA. With primers specific to each TRBV and TRBJ gene, the first-round PCR was performed. MiXCR, applied by TCRdb to the multiplex PCR reads, yields one record per CDR3 protein. The sample yields over 20,000 distinct CDR3 sequences, roughly 40% seen once. The sample here was PBMCs, taken before or after stereotactic body radiation therapy (not recorded which). Receptor source: a donor aged 50 or older with non-small cell lung cancer.

This clonotype was seen repeatedly, ten times or more. V usage is TRBV11-3 and J usage is TRBJ2-3, with 7 bases matching TRBD2. The CDR3 has 15 residues. V dropped 3 bases and J dropped 3; count of bases not matched to a gene: 6. In germline, CDR1 is SGHNT, CDR2 YENEEA. The CDR3 sequence is CASSLVAGATDTQYF. Here the CDR3 DNA reads TGTGCCAGCAGCTTGGTGGCGGGAGCTACAGATACGCAGTATTTT.

CDR3 residues: CASMLSGDQFF. CDR3 bases: TGTGCCAGCATGCTATCGGGAGATCAGTTCTTC. The rearrangement joins TRBV7-9 to TRBJ2-1; D may be TRBD2 (6 bases). In germline, CDR1 is SEHNR, CDR2 FQNEAQ (reference sequence). This CDR3 is 11 amino acids long. V lost 7 bases and J lost 13, with 14 bases in between.

This clonotype was counted at least ten times. CDR3 region: CATSRDRLAGGIAGELFF. The CDR3 coding sequence is TGTGCCACCAGCAGAGATCGACTAGCGGGAGGTATCGCCGGGGAGCTGTTTTTT. This chain uses TRBV15 with TRBJ2-2, with 13 bases fitting TRBD2. The V segment lost 0 bases and the J segment 6 bases; nucleotides outside the gene matches: 7. The germline CDR1 and CDR2 sequences are LNHNV and YYDKDF (reference sequence). The CDR3 sequence is 18 residues long.

This clonotype was recorded at least ten times. The DNA for the CDR3 is TGCAGTGCTGATCGGACTAGCGGGCGCACAGATACGCAGTATTTT. Translated: CSADRTSGRTDTQYF. This chain uses TRBV20-1 with TRBJ2-3; TRBD2 agrees at 11 bases. The junction had 5 bases not matched to a gene; V was cut back by 5 bases and J by 1 base. The CDR3 contains 15 residues. The V gene's germline CDR1 is DFQATT and CDR2 SNEGSKA (reference sequence).

The V call is TRBV7-3, the J call TRBJ2-1, with 14 bases aligning to TRBD2. Germline V gene sequence: CDR1 SGHTA, CDR2 FQGTGA. The junction had 0 bases not matched to a gene; V was cut back by 5 bases and J by 3 bases. CDR3 length: 15 residues. The DNA for the CDR3 is TGTGCCAGCAGCGGGACTAGCGGGAGCTACAATGAGCAGTTCTTC. Amino acids: CASSGTSGSYNEQFF.

This clonotype was observed at least ten times. V usage is TRBV7-2 and J usage is TRBJ2-3; D remains unclear. The CDR3 loop spans 11 amino acids. V lost 5 bases and J 5 bases, leaving 5 bases between the germline ends. The germline V gene has CDR1 SGHTA and CDR2 FQGNSA. CDR3 DNA sequence: TGTGCCAGCAGCCCGATAGATACGCAGTATTTT. Protein product: CASSPIDTQYF. The variable domain in full, completed from reference TRBV7-2 and TRBJ2-3, reads GAGVSQSPSNKVTEKGKDVELRCDPISGHTALYWYRQSLGQGLEFLIYFQGNSAPDKSGLPSDRFSAERTGGSVSTLTIQRTQQEDSAVYLCASSPIDTQYFGPGTRLTVL.

At least ten counts were recorded for this clonotype. The chain uses TRBV18 and TRBJ2-7, with 7 positions matching TRBD1. The CDR3 sequence is 13 residues long. CDR1 and CDR2 from the germline V gene are KGHSH and LQKENI. Trimming took 8 bases from V and 5 from J; bases not matched to a gene: 9. The CDR3 DNA reads as TGTGCCAGCCGAAGGGACAGCTCTAACGAGCAGTACTTC. It specifies CASRRDSSNEQYF.

The sample holds many counts of this clonotype. The chain links TRBV10-3 to TRBJ1-2; D gene uncertain. Between the trimmed V and J ends, which lost 8 bases and 8 bases, there was a span of 18 bases. The CDR3 extends over 13 amino acids. CDR1 is ENHRY and CDR2 is SYGVKD in the germline V gene. The CDR3: CAIHLGRARGYTF. In nucleotides, the CDR3 is TGTGCCATCCACCTCGGTAGGGCTCGGGGCTACACCTTC.

In this sample, this clonotype is medium-sized. This chain links TRBV12-3 or TRBV12-4 with TRBJ2-6, with D hard to call. Trimming removed 5 bases at V and 0 bases at J, with 17 bases between. The CDR3 is 18 residues long. CDR3 loop: CASSESGQTPSGANVLTF. CDR3 DNA: TGTGCCAGCAGTGAAAGTGGCCAGACCCCCTCTGGGGCCAACGTCCTGACTTTC.

The chain combines TRBV30 with TRBJ2-7, with TRBD1 matching 8 bases. This CDR3 has 14 amino acids. V shed 4 bases and J 0 bases; nucleotides not matched to a gene: 5. The germline V gene encodes CDR1 GTSNPN and CDR2 SVGIG (reference sequence). The CDR3: CAWTGTGSSYEQYF. CDR3 DNA: TGTGCCTGGACCGGGACAGGTAGCTCCTACGAGCAGTACTTC.

This clonotype was seen ten or more times. This chain uses TRBV9 with TRBJ2-3; the D gene is possibly TRBD1 (6 bases). Trimming pared 3 bases from V and 2 bases from J, leaving 13 bases between. The CDR3 runs 15 residues. Germline CDR1 reads SGDLS; CDR2 reads YYNGEE. The chain's CDR3 is CASSARGQSTDTQYF. CDR3 in DNA: TGTGCCAGCAGCGCCCGAGGACAGTCCACAGATACGCAGTATTTT.

This clonotype appeared many times. The chain couples TRBV27 to TRBJ2-7; 7 nucleotides align to TRBD2. The CDR3 consists of 15 residues. Germline CDR1 reads MNHEY; CDR2 reads SMNVEV (reference sequence). Germline trimming cut 6 bases from V and 0 bases from J; bases unmatched to any gene: 8. DNA of the CDR3: TGTGCCAGCAGCCCGCCCGGGGGGACCTCCTACGAGCAGTACTTC. The encoded protein is CASSPPGGTSYEQYF.

This clonotype was counted at least ten times. The chain uses TRBV3-1 and TRBJ2-5; 11 nucleotides agree with TRBD2. Germline V CDR1 and CDR2: LGHDT, YNNKEL (reference sequence). The length of the CDR3 is 15 residues. Germline trimming cut 3 bases from V and 4 bases from J; bases unmatched to any gene: 4. The CDR3, as DNA: TGTGCCAGCAGCCATTATGGACTAGCGGGAGAGACCCAGTACTTC. As protein: CASSHYGLAGETQYF.

To note about this clonotype: Since a much larger clone is just one base distant, this may be a read error. The chain combines TRBV10-2 with TRBJ1-5; D is unclear. Germline V lookup: CDR1 WSHSY, CDR2 SAAADI. V was clipped by 6 bases and J by 1 base, with 16 bases between them. The CDR3 is made up of 16 amino acids. The CDR3 DNA reads as TGCGCCAGCAGAGAGGCGGGGATGCTAAGCAATCAGCCCCAGCATTTT. It is translated as CASREAGMLSNQPQHF.

This clonotype was counted only a few times. A far larger clone is one base from this, pointing to a likely read error. CDR3 DNA sequence: TGTGCCAGCATACCACAGGGGTTTAGCAATCAGCCCCAGCATTTT. Its protein product is CASIPQGFSNQPQHF. The V and J genes are TRBV6-8 and TRBJ1-5, with TRBD1 matching 7 bases. The CDR3 is 15 residues long. J gave up 0 bases and V 7 bases, and 6 bases lay outside the gene matches. CDR1 is MNHGY, CDR2 SAAAGT, per germline.

This clonotype was counted a few times. The chain is built from TRBV29-1 and TRBJ1-1; 11 nucleotides align to TRBD1. The germline V gene encodes CDR1 SQVTM and CDR2 ANQGSEA. Unmatched junction bases numbered 6, after V lost 6 bases and J lost 0 bases. The CDR3 loop spans 15 amino acids. This chain's CDR3 is CSVTGTGGMNTEAFF. CDR3 in DNA: TGCAGCGTAACCGGGACAGGGGGAATGAACACTGAAGCTTTCTTT.

This clonotype was seen repeatedly, ten times or more. The genes are TRBV29-1 and TRBJ1-1; maybe TRBD1 (5 bases). Germline lookup yields CDR1 SQVTM and CDR2 ANQGSEA. V was clipped by 2 bases and J by 1 base, with 8 bases between them. The CDR3 loop spans 13 amino acids. CDR3 DNA sequence: TGCAGCGTTGAACGGGACCGGAACACTGAAGCTTTCTTT. Protein: CSVERDRNTEAFF.

There are many counts of this clonotype. This chain joins TRBV4-2 and TRBJ2-1; no definite D call. V was clipped by 2 bases and J by 7 bases, with 24 bases between them. CDR1 is LGHNA, CDR2 YNFKEQ, per germline. This CDR3 comprises 18 residues. CDR3 DNA: TGTGCCAGCAGCCAACGCAAAACGGTGCTGTCTCCCGGGAATGAGCAGTTCTTC. Translating gives CASSQRKTVLSPGNEQFF.

The genes are TRBV24-1 and TRBJ2-1; D is undetermined. Germline V gene sequence: CDR1 KGHDR, CDR2 SFDVKD. Trimming cost V 2 bases and J 4 bases, with 5 bases left between them. The CDR3 length is 13 residues. The CDR3: CATSDSPYNEQFF. CDR3 DNA sequence: TGTGCCACCAGTGATTCCCCATACAATGAGCAGTTCTTC.